This passage covers 28 T cell receptor beta chains from one sample sequenced in a study of cytomegalovirus exposure and HLA in healthy donors. Researchers ran the PCR with 60 Vbeta and 13 Jbeta primers. The assay was immunoSEQ multiplex PCR, and TCRdb's table has in-frame clones only and misses some. Here the sample spans roughly 130,000 clones, 50% to 80% being singletons. The sample was PBMCs. All receptors derive from a woman between 35 and 50 years old in good health and CMV-seropositive.

V is TRBV29-1 and J is TRBJ1-2; no reliable D call. Trimming cost V 4 bases and J 4 bases, with 10 bases left between them. CDR1 is SQVTM, CDR2 ANQGSEA, per germline. The CDR3 runs 12 residues. The CDR3 DNA sequence: TGCAGCGTTGGTGGAGAATCCTATGGCTACACCTTC. Translating gives CSVGGESYGYTF.

This rearrangement joins TRBV5-1 to TRBJ1-1; a possible D gene is TRBD1 (5 bases). Germline CDR1 SGHRS, CDR2 YFSETQ. The CDR3 is 13 amino acids. The V and J ends lost 5 bases and 5 bases respectively, with 13 bases between them. CDR3 amino acids: CASSYGGGTEAFF. The CDR3 bases are TGCGCCAGCAGTTACGGGGGAGGTACTGAAGCTTTCTTT.

The count of this clone is one. The gene calls are TRBV5-1 and TRBJ2-7, with D possibly TRBD2 on 6 matching bases. Trimming pared 0 bases from V and 2 bases from J, leaving 12 bases between. CDR3 length: 15 amino acids. The germline gives CDR1 SGHRS, CDR2 YFSETQ. The CDR3 here is CASSLEGGAPYEQYF. The DNA of the CDR3 is TGCGCCAGCAGCTTGGAAGGCGGGGCCCCCTACGAGCAGTACTTC.

The table lists this clone with a few counts. V is TRBV5-5 and J is TRBJ1-2; TRBD1 matches at 11 bases. Per the germline V gene, CDR1 is SGHKS and CDR2 is YYEKEE (reference sequence). The CDR3 runs to 15 residues. The trim removed 3 bases at V and 4 bases at J, leaving 5 bases unmatched. CDR3 sequence reads: CASSSSGTGGYGYTF. The CDR3 DNA follows: TGTGCCAGCAGCTCCTCCGGGACAGGGGGCTATGGCTACACCTTC.

This chain uses TRBV7-9 with TRBJ2-5; 14 nucleotides agree with TRBD2. CDR1 is SEHNR, CDR2 FQNEAQ, per germline (reference sequence). V shed 7 bases, J shed 4 bases, and the junction held 5 bases outside the gene matches. There are 15 residues in the CDR3. The CDR3 spells CASTPGLAGAETQYF. The CDR3 nucleotides are TGTGCCAGCACCCCGGGACTAGCGGGGGCAGAGACCCAGTACTTC.

The CDR3, as DNA: TGTGCCAGCAGCTTGGAAGTGGGGAGAAGGAATGGCTACACCTTC. Amino acids: CASSLEVGRRNGYTF. The rearrangement links TRBV7-8 to TRBJ1-2; D remains unclear. Trimming took off 3 bases at V and 6 bases at J, with 17 bases between the two ends. The V gene's germline CDR1 is SGHVS and CDR2 FQNEAQ. The CDR3 spans 15 residues.

The chain has TRBV11-2 and TRBJ1-1; the match to TRBD1 covers 10 bases. V lost 6 bases to trimming and J lost 7 bases; unmatched junction nucleotides: 8. The CDR3 spans 14 residues. Germline V CDR1 and CDR2: SGHAT, FQNNGV. CDR3 DNA: TGTGCCAGCAGTTCGAGGACAGGGGGGGTTGAAGCTTTCTTT. Protein product: CASSSRTGGVEAFF.

In its sample, this clone was seen a few times. The chain has TRBV2 and TRBJ2-7; 10 bases align to TRBD1. Germline-derived CDR1 and CDR2 are SNHLY and FYNNEI. Unmatched junction bases numbered 8, after V lost 6 bases and J lost 0 bases. The CDR3 extends over 16 amino acids. The CDR3 region is CASRIRTGGSSYEQYF. CDR3 coding DNA: TGTGCCAGCAGGATCCGGACAGGGGGTTCCTCCTACGAGCAGTACTTC.

CDR3: CASSAEAEGTGHGYTF. In nucleotides, the CDR3 is TGTGCCAGCAGCGCAGAGGCCGAGGGGACAGGGCATGGCTACACCTTC. This chain links TRBV9 with TRBJ1-2; TRBD1 agrees at 9 bases. The trim removed 3 bases at V and 6 bases at J, leaving 12 bases unmatched. From germline, CDR1 is SGDLS and CDR2 YYNGEE. This CDR3 is 16 amino acids long.

This chain uses TRBV9 with TRBJ1-4; unclear D gene. The CDR3 runs 13 residues. V lost 4 bases and J 6 bases, leaving 10 bases between the germline ends. Germline V gives CDR1 SGDLS, CDR2 YYNGEE. The DNA of the CDR3 is TGTGCCAGCAGCCCGGACTCGGATGAAAAACTGTTTTTT. It translates to CASSPDSDEKLFF.

V is TRBV10-3 and J is TRBJ1-3; D remains unclear. The CDR3 runs to 14 residues. Per the germline V gene, CDR1 is ENHRY and CDR2 is SYGVKD. Trimming left V 2 bases short and J 0 bases short, with 5 bases between. CDR3 in amino acids: CAISEDNSGNTIYF. Here the CDR3 DNA reads TGTGCCATCAGTGAGGACAACTCTGGAAACACCATATATTTT.

The sample holds a few counts of this clone. The DNA for the CDR3 is TGCGCCAGCAGTCAATCGATCATAGAACCGAGGGAGCAGTACTTC. Its protein product is CASSQSIIEPREQYF. The chain employs TRBV23-1 and TRBJ2-7; no reliable D call. TRBV23-1 is an ORF, with its function uncertain. Trimming stripped 0 bases from V and 7 bases from J, with 16 bases between. The CDR3 contains 15 residues.

V is TRBV19 and J is TRBJ2-5, with D maybe TRBD2 (6 bases). This CDR3 contains 13 residues. Germline V gene data show CDR1 as LNHDA and CDR2 as SQIVND (reference sequence). The V gene lost 11 bases and the J gene lost 1 base, with 14 bases spanning the gap. CDR3 bases: TGTGCCTCCGCGCGGCGGGGCCAAGAGACCCAGTACTTC. Its protein product is CASARRGQETQYF. The entire variable domain, with the rest obtained from reference TRBV19 and TRBJ2-5, is as follows: DGGITQSPKYLFRKEGQNVTLSCEQNLNHDAMYWYRQDPGQGLRLIYYSQIVNDFQKGDIAEGYSVSREKKESFPLTVTSAQKNPTAFYLCASARRGQETQYFGPGTRLLVL.

The rearrangement uses TRBV27 and TRBJ2-1; perhaps TRBD2 as D (5 bases). Trimming removed 5 bases from V and 0 bases from J, with 11 bases in between. Germline CDR1 reads MNHEY; CDR2 reads SMNVEV (reference sequence). The CDR3 has 15 amino acids. The CDR3 here is CASSPDSRSYNEQFF. The CDR3 DNA is TGTGCCAGCAGTCCGGACTCTCGCTCCTACAATGAGCAGTTCTTC.

This chain joins TRBV10-1 and TRBJ2-7; D call uncertain. V was clipped by 0 bases and J by 5 bases, with 14 bases between them. The CDR3 sequence is 15 residues long. CDR1 and CDR2 (germline): WNHNN, SYGVQD (reference sequence). CDR3 DNA sequence: TGCGCCAGCAGTGAGTCAAAAAAGGTCGCGGACGAGCAGTACTTC. It specifies CASSESKKVADEQYF.

This chain uses TRBV4-1 with TRBJ2-2; maybe TRBD2 (7 bases). V was clipped by 4 bases and J by 5 bases, with 17 bases between them. This CDR3 contains 16 residues. Germline V gene sequence: CDR1 MGHRA, CDR2 YSYEKL. The DNA for the CDR3 is TGCGCCAGCAGCCCACCGATTGGGAGGGGGACCGGGGAGCTGTTTTTT. Protein: CASSPPIGRGTGELFF.

The V call is TRBV6-5, the J call TRBJ1-6, with 12 bases that match TRBD1. The trim removed 7 bases at V and 9 bases at J, leaving 4 bases unmatched. CDR1 and CDR2 (germline): MNHEY, SVGAGI. This CDR3 is 14 amino acids long. CDR3: CASTRDRGLSPLHF. CDR3 DNA sequence: TGTGCCAGCACCAGGGACAGGGGGCTTTCACCCCTCCACTTT.

This clone was detected only a few times. This sequence joins TRBV5-1 and TRBJ2-5; D unclear. Per germline, CDR1 SGHRS and CDR2 YFSETQ. The CDR3 sequence is 14 residues long. V dropped 2 bases and J dropped 3 bases, with 11 bases sitting between them. Here the CDR3 reads CASSFVSAKETQYF. Written as DNA, the CDR3 is TGCGCCAGCAGCTTCGTTTCAGCGAAAGAGACCCAGTACTTC.

The gene calls are TRBV28 and TRBJ1-2, with 7 bases lining up with TRBD1. V was pared by 7 bases and J by 3 bases, with 8 bases of the junction left unmatched. The CDR3 runs to 14 residues. Germline V CDR1 and CDR2: MDHEN, SYDVKM. CDR3 in amino acids: CASTGGTAYYGYTF. CDR3 sequence (DNA): TGTGCCAGCACCGGCGGGACAGCTTACTATGGCTACACCTTC.

There are a few counts of this clone. V usage is TRBV5-1 and J usage is TRBJ2-5; 9 bases fit TRBD2. V was pared by 0 bases and J by 3 bases, with 6 bases of the junction left unmatched. This CDR3 has 16 amino acids. From germline, CDR1 is SGHRS and CDR2 YFSETQ. The CDR3 is CASSLEGASGEETQYF. The CDR3 bases are TGCGCCAGCAGCTTGGAAGGGGCTAGCGGGGAAGAGACCCAGTACTTC. Full variable domain (outside the CDR3, taken from reference TRBV5-1 and TRBJ2-5): KAGVTQTPRYLIKTRGQQVTLSCSPISGHRSVSWYQQTPGQGLQFLFEYFSETQRNKGNFPGRFSGRQFSNSRSEMNVSTLELGDSALYLCASSLEGASGEETQYFGPGTRLLVL.

The V call is TRBV25-1, the J call TRBJ2-2; D not certain. The CDR3 is 13 amino acids. The V and J ends lost 0 bases and 6 bases respectively, with 5 bases between them. Per germline, CDR1 MGHDK and CDR2 SYGVNS. CDR3 sequence reads: CASSEYRSGELFF. CDR3 bases: TGTGCCAGCAGTGAATATCGGTCCGGGGAGCTGTTTTTT.

This clone came up a few times. V is TRBV10-3 and J is TRBJ1-1; possible D gene TRBD1, 6 bases. V lost 10 bases to trimming and J lost 5 bases, with 8 bases between them. Looked up from germline, CDR1 is ENHRY and CDR2 is SYGVKD. The CDR3 spans 10 residues. The CDR3 region has the DNA TGTGCCACAGGGGAGACTGAAGCTTTCTTT. Translating it yields CATGETEAFF.

The rearrangement links TRBV18 to TRBJ2-7; D unclear. CDR1 is KGHSH and CDR2 is LQKENI in the germline V gene. Deletions cut 3 bases from V and 3 bases from J, with 6 bases between. The CDR3 runs to 12 residues. The CDR3 here is CASSPPGYEQYF. CDR3 sequence (DNA): TGTGCCAGCTCACCCCCCGGCTACGAGCAGTACTTC.

The DNA of the CDR3 is TGTGCCAGCAGTGAACGGAGTTCCAATCAGCCCCAGCATTTT. Protein sequence: CASSERSSNQPQHF. The chain is built from TRBV25-1 and TRBJ1-5; D not certain. Germline V gene sequence: CDR1 MGHDK, CDR2 SYGVNS. V lost 2 bases, J lost 3 bases, and 8 bases lay in between. CDR3 size: 14 residues.

This clone was detected only a few times. The rearrangement joins TRBV29-1 to TRBJ1-1; D possibly corresponds to TRBD1 (6 bases). Looked up from germline, CDR1 is SQVTM and CDR2 is ANQGSEA. There are 15 residues in the CDR3. Trimming took 4 bases from V and 2 from J, leaving 17 bases between them. CDR3 coding DNA: TGCAGCGTTGTTCCCCAGGGGTCGTCTAACACTGAAGCTTTCTTT. Residues: CSVVPQGSSNTEAFF. The full variable domain, rest sourced from reference TRBV29-1 and TRBJ1-1, is SAVISQKPSRDICQRGTSLTIQCQVDSQVTMMFWYRQQPGQSLTLIATANQGSEATYESGFVIDKFPISRPNLTFSTLTVSNMSPEDSSIYLCSVVPQGSSNTEAFFGQGTRLTVV.

There are a few counts of this clone. The V call is TRBV5-4, the J call TRBJ1-1; 8 nucleotides match TRBD1. The CDR3 contains 16 residues. The germline V gene encodes CDR1 SGHNT and CDR2 YYREEE (reference sequence). With 5 bases clipped from V and 2 bases from J, the junction kept 11 bases outside the gene matches. The CDR3 protein is CASSSDRVLRNTEAFF. The CDR3 nucleotides read TGTGCCAGCAGTTCGGACAGGGTGTTGAGAAACACTGAAGCTTTCTTT.

The sample holds one count of this clone. J is TRBJ1-4 and V is TRBV5-1; 8 positions agree with TRBD1. Unmatched junction bases numbered 12, after V lost 4 bases and J lost 4 bases. The V gene's germline CDR1 is SGHRS and CDR2 YFSETQ. The CDR3 is 17 amino acids. The CDR3: CASSARDQGAGNEKLFF. In nucleotides, the CDR3 is TGCGCCAGCAGCGCAAGGGATCAGGGGGCGGGTAATGAAAAACTGTTTTTT.

The J gene is TRBJ2-7, the V gene TRBV29-1; maybe TRBD1 (5 bases). In germline, CDR1 is SQVTM, CDR2 ANQGSEA. Trimming cost V 5 bases and J 5 bases, with 10 bases left between them. CDR3 size: 11 residues. CDR3 in amino acids: CSVTTGNEQYF. The CDR3 DNA reads TGCAGCGTTACTACAGGCAACGAGCAGTACTTC.